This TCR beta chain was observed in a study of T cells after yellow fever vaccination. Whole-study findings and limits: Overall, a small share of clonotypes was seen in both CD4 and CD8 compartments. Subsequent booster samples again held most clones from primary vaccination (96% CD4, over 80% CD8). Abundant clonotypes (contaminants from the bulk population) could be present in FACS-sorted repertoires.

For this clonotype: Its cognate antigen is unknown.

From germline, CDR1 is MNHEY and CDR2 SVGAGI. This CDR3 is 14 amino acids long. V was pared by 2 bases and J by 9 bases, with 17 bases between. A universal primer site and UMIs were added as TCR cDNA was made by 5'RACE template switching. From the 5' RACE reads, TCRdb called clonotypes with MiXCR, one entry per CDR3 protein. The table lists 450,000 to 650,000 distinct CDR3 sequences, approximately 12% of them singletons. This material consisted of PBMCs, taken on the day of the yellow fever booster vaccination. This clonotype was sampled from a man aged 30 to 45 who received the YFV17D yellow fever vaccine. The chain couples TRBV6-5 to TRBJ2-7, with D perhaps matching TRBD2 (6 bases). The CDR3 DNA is TGTGCCAGCAGTTACGGGCAGGGACTTAACGTGCAGTACTTC. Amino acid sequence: CASSYGQGLNVQYF.